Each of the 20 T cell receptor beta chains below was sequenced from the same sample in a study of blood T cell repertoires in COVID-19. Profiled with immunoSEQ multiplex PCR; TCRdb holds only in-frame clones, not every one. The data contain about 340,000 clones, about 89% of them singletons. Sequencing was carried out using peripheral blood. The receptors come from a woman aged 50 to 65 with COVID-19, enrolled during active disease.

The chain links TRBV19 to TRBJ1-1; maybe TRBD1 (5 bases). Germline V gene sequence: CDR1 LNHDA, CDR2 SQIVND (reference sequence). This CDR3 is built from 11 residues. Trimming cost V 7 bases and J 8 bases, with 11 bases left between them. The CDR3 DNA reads TGTGCCAGTACCTATGGGGGGGAAGCTTTCTTT. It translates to CASTYGGEAFF.

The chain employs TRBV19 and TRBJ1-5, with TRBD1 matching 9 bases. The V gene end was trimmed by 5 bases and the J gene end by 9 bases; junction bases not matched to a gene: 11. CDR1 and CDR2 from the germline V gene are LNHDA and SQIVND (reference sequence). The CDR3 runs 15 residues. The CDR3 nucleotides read TGTGCCAGTAGTGTTCGGACAGGGGTTGGAGCGCCCCAGCATTTT. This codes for CASSVRTGVGAPQHF. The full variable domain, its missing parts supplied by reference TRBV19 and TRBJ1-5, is DGGITQSPKYLFRKEGQNVTLSCEQNLNHDAMYWYRQDPGQGLRLIYYSQIVNDFQKGDIAEGYSVSREKKESFPLTVTSAQKNPTAFYLCASSVRTGVGAPQHFGDGTRLSIL.

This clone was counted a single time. The CDR3: CASSFSGTSGSPNEQYF. The DNA of the CDR3 is TGTGCCAGCAGCTTCAGCGGGACTAGCGGGTCCCCAAACGAGCAGTACTTC. The chain has TRBV11-2 and TRBJ2-7, with 12 bases lining up with TRBD2. There are 17 residues in the CDR3. Germline CDR1 is SGHAT and CDR2 is FQNNGV. V shed 3 bases, J shed 5 bases, and the junction held 11 bases outside the gene matches.

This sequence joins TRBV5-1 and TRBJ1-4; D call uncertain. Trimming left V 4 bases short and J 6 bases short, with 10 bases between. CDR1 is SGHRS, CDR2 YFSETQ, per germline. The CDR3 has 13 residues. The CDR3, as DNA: TGCGCCAGCAGCCTGCGTCTCGATGAAAAACTGTTTTTT. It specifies CASSLRLDEKLFF.

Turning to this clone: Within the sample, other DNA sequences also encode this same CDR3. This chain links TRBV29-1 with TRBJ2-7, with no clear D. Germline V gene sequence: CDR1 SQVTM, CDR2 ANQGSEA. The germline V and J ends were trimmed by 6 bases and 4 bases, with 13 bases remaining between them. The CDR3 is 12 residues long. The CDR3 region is CSVPGGGYEQYF. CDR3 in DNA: TGCAGCGTCCCGGGTGGTGGATACGAGCAGTACTTC.

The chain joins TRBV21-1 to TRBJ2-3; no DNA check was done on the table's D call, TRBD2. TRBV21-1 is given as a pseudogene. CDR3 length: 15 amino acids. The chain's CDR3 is CARLNTVTSTDTQYF. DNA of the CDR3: TGTGCCAGACTTAACACGGTGACTAGCACAGATACGCAGTATTTT.

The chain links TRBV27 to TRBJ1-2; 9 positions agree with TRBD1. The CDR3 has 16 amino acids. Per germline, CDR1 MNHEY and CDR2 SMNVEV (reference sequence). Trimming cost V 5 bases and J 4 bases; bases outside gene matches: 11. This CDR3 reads CASSLGPTQGAYGYTF. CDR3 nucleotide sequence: TGTGCCAGCAGTCTAGGGCCAACACAGGGGGCCTATGGCTACACCTTC.

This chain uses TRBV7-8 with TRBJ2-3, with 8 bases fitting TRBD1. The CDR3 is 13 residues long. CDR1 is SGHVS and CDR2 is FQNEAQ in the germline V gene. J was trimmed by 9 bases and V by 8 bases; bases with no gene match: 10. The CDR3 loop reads CASLGQGSITQYF. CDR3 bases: TGTGCCAGCCTAGGACAGGGTTCAATAACGCAGTATTTT.

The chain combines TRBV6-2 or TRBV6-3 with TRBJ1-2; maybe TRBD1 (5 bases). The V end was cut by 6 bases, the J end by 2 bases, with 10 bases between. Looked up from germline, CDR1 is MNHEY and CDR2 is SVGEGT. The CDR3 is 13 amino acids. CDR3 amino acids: CASSQRGNYGYTF. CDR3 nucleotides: TGTGCCAGCAGCCAACGGGGGAACTATGGCTACACCTTC.

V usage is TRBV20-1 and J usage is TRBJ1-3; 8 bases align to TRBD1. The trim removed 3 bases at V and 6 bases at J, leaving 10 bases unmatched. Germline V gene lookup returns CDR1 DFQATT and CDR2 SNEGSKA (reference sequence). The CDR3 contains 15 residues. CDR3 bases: TGCAGTGCTAGTCGTCCGGACAGGGAGTTAAACACCATATATTTT. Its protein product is CSASRPDRELNTIYF.

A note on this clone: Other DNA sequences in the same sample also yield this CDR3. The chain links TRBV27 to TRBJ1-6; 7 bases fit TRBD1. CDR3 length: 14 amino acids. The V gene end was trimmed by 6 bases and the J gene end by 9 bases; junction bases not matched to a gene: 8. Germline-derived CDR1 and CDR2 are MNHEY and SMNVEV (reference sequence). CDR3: CASSLDRVGSPLHF. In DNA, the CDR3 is TGTGCCAGCAGCCTAGACAGGGTCGGTTCACCCCTCCACTTT.

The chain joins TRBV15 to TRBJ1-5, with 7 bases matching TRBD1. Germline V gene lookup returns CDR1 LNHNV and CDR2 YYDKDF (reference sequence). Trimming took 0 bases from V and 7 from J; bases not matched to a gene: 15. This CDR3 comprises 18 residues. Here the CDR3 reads CATSRDSATGTAAQPQHF. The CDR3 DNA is TGTGCCACCAGCAGAGATTCGGCTACCGGGACAGCTGCCCAGCCCCAGCATTTT.

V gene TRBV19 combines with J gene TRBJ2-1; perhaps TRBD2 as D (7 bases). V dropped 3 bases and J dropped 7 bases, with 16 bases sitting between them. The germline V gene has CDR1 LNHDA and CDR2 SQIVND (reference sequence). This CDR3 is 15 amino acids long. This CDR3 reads CASSIVTGAGNEQFF. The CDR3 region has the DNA TGTGCCAGTAGTATTGTGACAGGAGCGGGAAATGAGCAGTTCTTC.

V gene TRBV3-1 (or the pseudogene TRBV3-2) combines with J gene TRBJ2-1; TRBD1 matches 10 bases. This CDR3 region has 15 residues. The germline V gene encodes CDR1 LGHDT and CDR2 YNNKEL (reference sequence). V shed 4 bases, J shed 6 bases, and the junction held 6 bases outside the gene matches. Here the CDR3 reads CASSPYRQGANEQFF. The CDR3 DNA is TGTGCCAGCAGCCCCTATAGACAGGGGGCCAATGAGCAGTTCTTC.

In nucleotides, the CDR3 is TGCGCCAGCAGCCAAGATAGGGAGCGGTTCAAAAACATTCAGTACTTC. It codes for CASSQDRERFKNIQYF. The rearrangement joins TRBV4-1 to TRBJ2-4, with a weak D call TRBD2 (5 bases). The CDR3 is made up of 16 amino acids. V lost 0 bases and J lost 3, with 12 bases in between. Germline CDR1 and CDR2: MGHRA and YSYEKL.

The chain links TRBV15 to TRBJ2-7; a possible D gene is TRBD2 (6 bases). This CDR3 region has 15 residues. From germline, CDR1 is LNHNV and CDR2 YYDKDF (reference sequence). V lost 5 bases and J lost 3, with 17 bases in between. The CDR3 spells CATSGRLGRGYEQYF. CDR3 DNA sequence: TGTGCCACCAGCGGTAGACTAGGAAGGGGCTACGAGCAGTACTTC. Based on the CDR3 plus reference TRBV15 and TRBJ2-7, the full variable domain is DAMVIQNPRYQVTQFGKPVTLSCSQTLNHNVMYWYQQKSSQAPKLLFHYYDKDFNNEADTPDNFQSRRPNTSFCFLDIRSPGLGDTAMYLCATSGRLGRGYEQYFGPGTRLTVT.

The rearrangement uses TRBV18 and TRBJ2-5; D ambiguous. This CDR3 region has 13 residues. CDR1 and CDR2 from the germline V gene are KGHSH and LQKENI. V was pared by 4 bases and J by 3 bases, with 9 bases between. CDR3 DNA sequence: TGTGCCAGCTCACGGGCCCCCAAAGAGACCCAGTACTTC. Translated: CASSRAPKETQYF.

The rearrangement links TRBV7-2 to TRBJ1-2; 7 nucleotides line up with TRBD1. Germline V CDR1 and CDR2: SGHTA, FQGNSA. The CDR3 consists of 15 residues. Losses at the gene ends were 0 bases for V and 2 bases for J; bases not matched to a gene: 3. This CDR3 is CASSLALTGNYGYTF. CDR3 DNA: TGTGCCAGCAGCTTAGCCCTGACAGGGAACTATGGCTACACCTTC.

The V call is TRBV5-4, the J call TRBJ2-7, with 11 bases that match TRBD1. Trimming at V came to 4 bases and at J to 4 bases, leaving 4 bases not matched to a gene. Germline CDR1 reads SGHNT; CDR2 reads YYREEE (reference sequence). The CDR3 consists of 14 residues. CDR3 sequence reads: CASSPDRGRYEQYF. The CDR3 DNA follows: TGTGCCAGCAGCCCGGACAGGGGGCGATACGAGCAGTACTTC.

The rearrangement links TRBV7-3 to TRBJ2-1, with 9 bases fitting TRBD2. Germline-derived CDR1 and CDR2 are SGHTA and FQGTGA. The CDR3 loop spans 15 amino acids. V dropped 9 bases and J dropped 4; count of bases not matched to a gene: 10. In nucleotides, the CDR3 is TGTGCCAGTAACAACGGGCTAGCGGGGTACAATGAGCAGTTCTTC. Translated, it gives CASNNGLAGYNEQFF. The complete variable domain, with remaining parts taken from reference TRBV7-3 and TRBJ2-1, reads GAGVSQTPSNKVTEKGKYVELRCDPISGHTALYWYRQSLGQGPEFLIYFQGTGAADDSGLPNDRFFAVRPEGSVSTLKIQRTERGDSAVYLCASNNGLAGYNEQFFGPGTRLTVL.